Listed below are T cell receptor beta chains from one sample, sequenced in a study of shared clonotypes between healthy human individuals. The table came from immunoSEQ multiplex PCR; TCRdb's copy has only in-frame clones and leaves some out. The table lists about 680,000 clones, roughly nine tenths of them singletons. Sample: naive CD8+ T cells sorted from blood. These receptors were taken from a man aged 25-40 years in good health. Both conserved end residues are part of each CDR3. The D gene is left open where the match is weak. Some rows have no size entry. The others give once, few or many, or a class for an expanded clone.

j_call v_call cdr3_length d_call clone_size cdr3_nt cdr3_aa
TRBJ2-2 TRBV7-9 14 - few TGTGCCAGCAGCTTACAGGGTAAAACCGGGGAGCTGTTTTTT CASSLQGKTGELFF
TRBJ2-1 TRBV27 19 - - TGTGCCAGCAGTTTATACCCCCTTATAGGCGGGATCTCCTACAATGAGCAGTTCTTC CASSLYPLIGGISYNEQFF
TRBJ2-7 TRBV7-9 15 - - TGTGCCAGCAGCCCCATGTGGGGGGTCGTTTACGAGCAGTACTTC CASSPMWGVVYEQYF
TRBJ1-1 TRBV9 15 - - TGTGCCAGCAGCACCCATACGGGACCGAACACTGAAGCTTTCTTT CASSTHTGPNTEAFF
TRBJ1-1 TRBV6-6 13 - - TGTGCCAGCAGTTACTCGACTGGAACTGAAGCTTTCTTT CASSYSTGTEAFF
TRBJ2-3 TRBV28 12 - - TGTGCCAGCGGGGAGAGCACAGATACGCAGTATTTT CASGESTDTQYF
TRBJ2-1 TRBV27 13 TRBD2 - TGTGCCAGCAGTTTATGGACTAGTGACGAGCAGTTCTTC CASSLWTSDEQFF
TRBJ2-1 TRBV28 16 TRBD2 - TGTGCCAGCAGTTTACTCCAACTAGCGGGACCCAATGAGCAGTTCTTC CASSLLQLAGPNEQFF
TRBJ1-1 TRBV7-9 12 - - TGTGCCAGCAGCTTGGGCGGCGCTGAAGCTTTCTTT CASSLGGAEAFF
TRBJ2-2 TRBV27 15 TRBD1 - TGTGCCAGCAGTCCCCTCACAGGGGGCACCGGGGAGCTGTTTTTT CASSPLTGGTGELFF
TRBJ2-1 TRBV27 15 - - TGTGCCAGCAGATTTATACCGAGCTCCTACAATGAGCAGTTCTTC CASRFIPSSYNEQFF
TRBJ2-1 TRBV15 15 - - TGTGCCACCAGCAGGGACTGGGGAACAAACAATGAGCAGTTCTTC CATSRDWGTNNEQFF
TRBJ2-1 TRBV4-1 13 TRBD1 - TGCGCCAGCAGACCTCCAGGGGGTGATGAGCAGTTCTTC CASRPPGGDEQFF
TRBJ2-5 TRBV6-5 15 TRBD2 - TGTGCCAGCAGTACATTGGGGCTAGCGGGAGAGACCCAGTACTTC CASSTLGLAGETQYF
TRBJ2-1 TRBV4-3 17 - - TGCGCCAGCAGCCAAGATTTGACAGGTCGTGGATACAATGAGCAGTTCTTC CASSQDLTGRGYNEQFF
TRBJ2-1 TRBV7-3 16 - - TGTGCCAGCAGCACTATCGCCACTTCCACCTACAATGAGCAGTTCTTC CASSTIATSTYNEQFF
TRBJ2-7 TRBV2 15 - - TGTGCCAGCAGCGAGGGGCAAACCTACTCCTACGAGCAGTACTTC CASSEGQTYSYEQYF
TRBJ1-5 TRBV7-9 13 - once TGTGCCAGCAGCCGGGGGGGCAATCAGCCCCAGCATTTT CASSRGGNQPQHF
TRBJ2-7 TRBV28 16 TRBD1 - TGTGCCAGCTCTGGGACAGCTGCCACCCTCCTAGACGAGCAGTACTTC CASSGTAATLLDEQYF
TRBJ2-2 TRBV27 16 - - TGTGCCAGCAGTTTCGTTGGTAGCGTGAACACCGGGGAGCTGTTTTTT CASSFVGSVNTGELFF
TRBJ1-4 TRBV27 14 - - TGTGCCAGCAGTTTAACTGGGTCGGCTGAAAAACTGTTTTTT CASSLTGSAEKLFF
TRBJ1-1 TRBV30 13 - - TGTGCCTGGAGTGTTCTGGAGAACACTGAAGCTTTCTTT CAWSVLENTEAFF
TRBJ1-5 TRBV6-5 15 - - TGTGCCAGCAGTTACTCGACCAGGGGAAATCAGCCCCAGCATTTT CASSYSTRGNQPQHF
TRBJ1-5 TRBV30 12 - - TGTGCCTGGAGTAAAGGGGATCAGCCCCAGCATTTT CAWSKGDQPQHF
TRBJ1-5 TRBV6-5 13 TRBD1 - TGTGCCAGCAAAAAGACAGGGGCTCAGCCCCAGCATTTT CASKKTGAQPQHF
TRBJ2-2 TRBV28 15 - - TGTGCCAGCGCCAGTCGGGGGCCGAACACCGGGGAGCTGTTTTTT CASASRGPNTGELFF
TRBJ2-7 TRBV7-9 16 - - TGTGCCAGCAGCTCTGGTTTGGGGCGGGACATCTACGAGCAGTACTTC CASSSGLGRDIYEQYF
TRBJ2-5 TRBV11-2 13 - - TGTGCCAGCAGCTTTGGGGGAGAAGAGACCCAGTACTTC CASSFGGEETQYF
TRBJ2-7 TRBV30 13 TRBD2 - TGTGCCTGGACAGGCGGGGGAAACTACGAGCAGTACTTC CAWTGGGNYEQYF
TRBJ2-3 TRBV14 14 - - TGTGCCAGCAGCCAAGACCAGCTCACAGATACGCAGTATTTT CASSQDQLTDTQYF
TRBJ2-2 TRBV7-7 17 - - TGTGCTAGCAGCCCCCGCTCAGGACGAGCGAACACCGGGGAGCTGTTTTTT CASSPRSGRANTGELFF
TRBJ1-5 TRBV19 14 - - TGTGCCAGTAGTATAGGCTGGAGCAATCAGCCCCAGCATTTT CASSIGWSNQPQHF
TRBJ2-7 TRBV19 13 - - TGTGCCAGTAGTATGACACAGGGTGCCGAGCAGTACTTC CASSMTQGAEQYF